This TCR beta chain was observed in a study of shared clonotypes between healthy human individuals (dated by TCRdb to 2019 to 2021). With respect to the entire study: Three men and two women, aged 18 to 49 years, made up the cohort. For each donor, three plates each were used for CD4 naive and CD4 memory, two plates were used for CD8 naive, and one plate was used for CD8 memory. To estimate repertoire size and how much clonotypes are shared between individuals, the study performed deep sequencing of blood TCR repertoires from 4 to 6 healthy adults. Different laboratories and diverse techniques were used to prepare libraries and sequence TCR repertoires, to increase sequencing depth and limit assay-specific biases. Each donor's leukapheresis produced roughly between roughly 0.9 and 9 billion PBMCs.

Turning to this clone: This clone's antigen is unknown. Per-nucleotide qualities are absent, and no much larger clonotype sits a single base away.

CD8 naive samples were CD45RO-negative cells positively selected for CCR7, giving a CD45RA+CCR7+ population that excluded TemRA cells. The donors were healthy, HIV-negative adults with no recently reported acute infections or vaccinations. Only Caucasian adults living in Nashville, Tennessee, USA were represented among the donors. Blood was collected by leukapheresis, and PBMCs were isolated by Ficoll-Histopaque density gradient centrifugation and then cryopreserved in liquid nitrogen vapor phase. Analytical flow cytometry was used to check the purity and quantity of every magnetically sorted T cell population. Genomic DNA was isolated from each sorted fraction and quantified by UV absorbance on a Nanodrop 2000c. Including cysteine and phenylalanine, the CDR3 has 17 amino acids. Here the CDR3 DNA is all that survives: 51 bases in frame from base 1. CDR1 and CDR2 (MNHEY, SMNVEV) derive from the germline V gene (reference sequence). The germline V end is reduced by 0 bases and the J end by 8 bases; junction bases left unmatched: 12.

The full study reports these points: Rarefaction of sorted-subset datasets indicated incomplete sequencing despite the large sequencing depth. Naive subsets generally had larger estimated clonotype richness than memory subsets did. Only blood was sampled, and tissue TCR repertoires likely differ from those in blood. Based on pairwise subsampling, the degree of clonotype sharing among donors was expected to be affected by sequencing depth. When several donors were compared, the shared fraction of clonotypes was around 5.1% for naive CD4, about 4% for naive CD8, 2% to 2.5% for memory CD4, and roughly 0.4% for memory CD8. Because the study included only a small number of donors, the genetic and exposure-history diversity represented was limited. Compared with non-shared clonotypes, clonotypes shared by all four sorted-subset donors had higher generation probabilities.

Using the deep immunoSEQ assay, TCR CDR3 regions were amplified from genomic DNA by multiplex PCR. Genomic DNA extracted from each cell subset was distributed evenly over all wells of several immunoSEQ 96-well plates, and each plate served as one replicate. For sorted subsets, around 0.2 ug genomic DNA, equal to 30,000 to 35,000 T cell genomes, was loaded into each replicate PCR. Purified libraries were quantified with a Qubit 3.0 fluorometer, sized on a Bioanalyzer 2100, and re-quantified with the KAPA Library Quantification kit. A separate single-read 150-cycle Illumina NextSeq 550 flow cell was used to sequence each immunoSEQ 96-well plate. As for how the authors treated the data: Because the immunoSEQ output included only junctional sequences and no quality scores, the filtering could not be the same as the filtering used for full-length reads. Sequences were annotated with PyIR, a Python wrapper for IgBLAST v1.9, and V/J genes and CDR3 were assigned using IMGT germline references. Reads were filtered out if the reads had weak V/J assignments (E-value above 1e-6), no CDR3, stop codons, out-of-frame junctions, or ambiguous translated residues. A V3J clonotype was defined by an identical inferred V gene, J gene, and CDR3 amino acid sequence. The percentage overlap between two repertoires was calculated by dividing the number of shared unique clonotypes by the size of the smaller repertoire. Repertoire richness was assessed with RTK rarefaction, the Chao1 estimator, and Recon v2.1 estimates of unobserved clonotypes. Generation probabilities were computed with OLGA for all TCRbeta clonotypes obtained by the gDNA method from several donors. TCRdb provides this immuneACCESS table in a form limited to in-frame rearrangements. Some clones are lacking; in checked studies, under half of them reflect an unresolved V gene, and why the rest are absent is not known. For V, J and clone size, that table is used; D and trimming come from the DNA. In all, the sample holds about 2 million clones, and about 95% of those were seen once. Roughly 1% of the sample is held by the ten biggest clonotypes.

The chain is made from TRBV27 and TRBJ2-1, and 8 junctional nucleotides match TRBD1. The TCR sequence derives from a man between 18 and 29 years old in good health. Material: naive CD8+ T cells sorted from blood. The cell subset or site label on this specimen signifies: CD45RA+CCR7+. CDR3 sequence: CASSLSRGTGKGHEQFF. The nucleotides are TGTGCCAGCAGTTTATCTCGGGGGACAGGTAAGGGGCATGAGCAGTTCTTC.